Presented here are 9 T cell receptor beta chains from one specimen sequenced in a study of T cell responses to AZD1222 COVID-19 vaccine. The assay was immunoSEQ multiplex PCR, and TCRdb's table has in-frame clones only and misses some. The table records about 120,000 clones, more than 80% of them present only once. The sequencing used peripheral blood, collected on day 0 of AZD1222 vaccination. These receptors all come from an adult in good health.

The V and J genes are TRBV11-3 and TRBJ2-5; D is perhaps TRBD1 (6 bases). The CDR3 has 16 residues. Germline V CDR1 and CDR2: SGHNT, YENEEA. V was clipped by 1 base and J by 5 bases, with 17 bases between them. CDR3 residues: CASSLGVSTGIETQYF. For the CDR3, the DNA is TGTGCCAGCAGCTTAGGGGTCAGCACAGGGATCGAGACCCAGTACTTC.

CDR3 DNA: TGTGCCAGCAGTTTTCGAGCGGGAGCTTCAGATACGCAGTATTTT. It is translated as CASSFRAGASDTQYF. The chain uses TRBV27 and TRBJ2-3; TRBD2 aligns across 8 bases. The CDR3 consists of 15 residues. Germline V gives CDR1 MNHEY, CDR2 SMNVEV (reference sequence). Trimming took 3 bases from V and 4 from J; bases not matched to a gene: 6.

This clone was found a few times. J is TRBJ2-7 and V is TRBV7-6; maybe TRBD2 (5 bases). With 0 bases removed from V and 5 bases from J, the gap between germline ends came to 17 bases. CDR1 and CDR2 from the germline V gene are SGHVS and FNYEAQ. The CDR3 sequence is 16 residues long. The CDR3 loop is CASSLADGGWKNEQYF. The DNA for the CDR3 is TGTGCCAGCAGCTTAGCGGACGGAGGATGGAAAAACGAGCAGTACTTC.

The rearrangement links TRBV25-1 to TRBJ1-4; the match to TRBD1 covers 7 bases. V dropped 4 bases and J dropped 8; count of bases not matched to a gene: 13. This CDR3 has 16 amino acids. The V gene's germline CDR1 is MGHDK and CDR2 SYGVNS. CDR3 in amino acids: CASSVKGAGIEEKLFF. CDR3 bases: TGTGCCAGCAGTGTAAAGGGGGCAGGGATTGAAGAAAAACTGTTTTTT. Using reference TRBV25-1 and TRBJ1-4 for the parts outside the CDR3, the full variable domain is EADIYQTPRYLVIGTGKKITLECSQTMGHDKMYWYQQDPGMELHLIHYSYGVNSTEKGDLSSESTVSRIRTEHFPLTLESARPSHTSQYLCASSVKGAGIEEKLFFGSGTQLSVL.

This rearrangement joins TRBV7-9 to TRBJ1-1; 9 nucleotides align to TRBD1. CDR1 is SEHNR, CDR2 FQNEAQ, per germline (reference sequence). The junction had 12 bases not matched to a gene; V was cut back by 5 bases and J by 5 bases. There are 16 residues in the CDR3. CDR3 residues: CASSPNEQGADTEAFF. The DNA of the CDR3 is TGTGCCAGCAGCCCCAACGAACAGGGGGCGGATACTGAAGCTTTCTTT.

The genes are TRBV5-1 and TRBJ2-1; D is unclear. The CDR3 is made up of 14 amino acids. Germline loops: CDR1 SGHRS, CDR2 YFSETQ. V was clipped by 2 bases and J by 9 bases, with 15 bases between them. This CDR3 reads CASSFVGGWGEQFF. CDR3 in DNA: TGCGCCAGCAGCTTTGTCGGTGGTTGGGGTGAGCAGTTCTTC.

This clone was seen a few times. This rearrangement joins TRBV6-4 to TRBJ2-3; maybe TRBD2 (6 bases). V was pared by 2 bases and J by 4 bases, with 13 bases between. This CDR3 has 15 amino acids. Germline V gene lookup returns CDR1 MRHNA and CDR2 SNTAGT. CDR3 in DNA: TGTGCCAGCAGTGACGGGGCGGGGCATGCAGATACGCAGTATTTT. Residues: CASSDGAGHADTQYF.

The chain has TRBV19 and TRBJ1-5; 7 bases align to TRBD1. Germline CDR1 and CDR2: LNHDA and SQIVND (reference sequence). The CDR3 extends over 16 amino acids. J was trimmed by 0 bases and V by 4 bases; bases with no gene match: 6. The CDR3: CASSTSGQFSNQPQHF. The CDR3 region has the DNA TGTGCCAGTAGTACATCGGGACAGTTTAGCAATCAGCCCCAGCATTTT. Full variable domain (missing parts from reference TRBV19 and TRBJ1-5): DGGITQSPKYLFRKEGQNVTLSCEQNLNHDAMYWYRQDPGQGLRLIYYSQIVNDFQKGDIAEGYSVSREKKESFPLTVTSAQKNPTAFYLCASSTSGQFSNQPQHFGDGTRLSIL.

The chain recombines TRBV7-9 with TRBJ2-1; 12 bases map to TRBD2. The CDR3 spans 16 residues. The germline V gene has CDR1 SEHNR and CDR2 FQNEAQ (reference sequence). Trimming at V came to 4 bases and at J to 10 bases, leaving 11 bases not matched to a gene. The CDR3 reads CASSWPSGRADREQFF. The DNA for the CDR3 is TGTGCCAGCAGCTGGCCTAGCGGGAGGGCCGATCGGGAGCAGTTCTTC.